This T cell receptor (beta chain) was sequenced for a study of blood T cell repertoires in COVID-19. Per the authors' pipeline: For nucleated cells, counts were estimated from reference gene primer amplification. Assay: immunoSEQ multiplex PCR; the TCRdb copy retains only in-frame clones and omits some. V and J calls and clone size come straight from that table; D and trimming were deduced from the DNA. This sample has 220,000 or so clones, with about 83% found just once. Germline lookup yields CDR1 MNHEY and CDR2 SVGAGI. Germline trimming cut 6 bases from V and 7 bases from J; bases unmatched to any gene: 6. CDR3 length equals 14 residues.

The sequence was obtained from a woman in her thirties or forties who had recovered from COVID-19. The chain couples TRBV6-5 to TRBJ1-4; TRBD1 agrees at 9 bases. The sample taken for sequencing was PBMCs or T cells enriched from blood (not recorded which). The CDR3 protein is CASSLGQGSEKLFF. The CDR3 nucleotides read TGTGCCAGCAGCCTGGGACAGGGTAGTGAAAAACTGTTTTTT.